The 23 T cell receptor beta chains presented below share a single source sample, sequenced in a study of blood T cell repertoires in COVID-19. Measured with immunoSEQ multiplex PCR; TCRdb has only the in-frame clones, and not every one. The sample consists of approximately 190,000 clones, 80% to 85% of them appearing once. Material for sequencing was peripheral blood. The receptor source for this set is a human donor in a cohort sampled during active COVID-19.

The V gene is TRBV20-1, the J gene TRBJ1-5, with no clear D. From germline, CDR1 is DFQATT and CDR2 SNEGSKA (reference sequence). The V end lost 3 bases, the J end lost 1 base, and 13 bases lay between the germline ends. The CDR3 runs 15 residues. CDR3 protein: CSASVGGLSNQPQHF. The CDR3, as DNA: TGCAGTGCTAGTGTTGGAGGGCTCAGCAATCAGCCCCAGCATTTT.

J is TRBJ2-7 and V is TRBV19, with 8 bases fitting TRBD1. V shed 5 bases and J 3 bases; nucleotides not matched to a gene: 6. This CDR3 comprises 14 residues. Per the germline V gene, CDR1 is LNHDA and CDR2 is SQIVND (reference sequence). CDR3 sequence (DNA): TGTGCCAGTAGTGACCGGACAGGGAACTACGAGCAGTACTTC. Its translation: CASSDRTGNYEQYF.

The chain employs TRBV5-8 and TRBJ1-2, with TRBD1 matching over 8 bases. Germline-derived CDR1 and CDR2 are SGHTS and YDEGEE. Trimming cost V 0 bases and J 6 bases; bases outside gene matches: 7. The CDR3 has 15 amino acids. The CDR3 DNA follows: TGTGCCAGCAGCTTGGGGATGACAGGGGCCCATGGCTACACCTTC. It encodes CASSLGMTGAHGYTF.

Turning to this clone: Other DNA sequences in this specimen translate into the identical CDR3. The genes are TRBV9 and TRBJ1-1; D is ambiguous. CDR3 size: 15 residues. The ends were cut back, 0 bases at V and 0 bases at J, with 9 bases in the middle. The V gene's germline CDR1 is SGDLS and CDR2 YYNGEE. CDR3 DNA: TGTGCCAGCAGCGTAGTTCCAGAAATGAACACTGAAGCTTTCTTT. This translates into CASSVVPEMNTEAFF.

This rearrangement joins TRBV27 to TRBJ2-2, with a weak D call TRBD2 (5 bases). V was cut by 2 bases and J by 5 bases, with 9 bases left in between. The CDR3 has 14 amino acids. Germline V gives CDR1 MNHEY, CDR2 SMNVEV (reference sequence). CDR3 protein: CASSLARGTGELFF. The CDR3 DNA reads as TGTGCCAGCAGTTTAGCCCGGGGAACCGGGGAGCTGTTTTTT.

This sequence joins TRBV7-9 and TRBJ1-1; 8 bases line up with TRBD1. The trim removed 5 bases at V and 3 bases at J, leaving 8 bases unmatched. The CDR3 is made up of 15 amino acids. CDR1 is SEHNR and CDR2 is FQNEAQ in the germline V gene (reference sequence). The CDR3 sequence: CASSQRQGRDTEAFF. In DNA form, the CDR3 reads TGTGCCAGCAGCCAGCGACAGGGGCGGGACACTGAAGCTTTCTTT.

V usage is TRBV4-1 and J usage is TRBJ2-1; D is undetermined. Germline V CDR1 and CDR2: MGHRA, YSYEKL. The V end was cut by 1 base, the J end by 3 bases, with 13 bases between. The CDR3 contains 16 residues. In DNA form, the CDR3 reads TGCGCCAGCAGCCAAGTCATGAGCCGACACTACAATGAGCAGTTCTTC. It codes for CASSQVMSRHYNEQFF.

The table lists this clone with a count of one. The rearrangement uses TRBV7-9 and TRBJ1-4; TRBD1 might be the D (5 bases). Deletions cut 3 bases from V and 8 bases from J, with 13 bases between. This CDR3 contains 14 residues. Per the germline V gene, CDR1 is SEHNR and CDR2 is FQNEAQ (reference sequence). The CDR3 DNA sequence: TGTGCCAGCAGCTTCAATTCGGGGGAAGAAAAACTGTTTTTT. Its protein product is CASSFNSGEEKLFF.

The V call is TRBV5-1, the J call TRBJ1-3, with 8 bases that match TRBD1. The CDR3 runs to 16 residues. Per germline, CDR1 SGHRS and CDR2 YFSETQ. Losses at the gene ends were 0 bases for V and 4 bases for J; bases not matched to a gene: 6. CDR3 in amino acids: CASSLGTGSSGNTIYF. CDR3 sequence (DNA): TGCGCCAGCAGCTTGGGGACAGGGTCTTCCGGAAACACCATATATTTT.

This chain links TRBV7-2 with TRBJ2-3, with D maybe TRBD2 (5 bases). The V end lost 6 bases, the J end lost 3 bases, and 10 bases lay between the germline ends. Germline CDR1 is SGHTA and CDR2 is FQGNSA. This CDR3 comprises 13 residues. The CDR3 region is CASRGAVTDTQYF. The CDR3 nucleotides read TGTGCCAGCAGGGGAGCGGTTACAGATACGCAGTATTTT.

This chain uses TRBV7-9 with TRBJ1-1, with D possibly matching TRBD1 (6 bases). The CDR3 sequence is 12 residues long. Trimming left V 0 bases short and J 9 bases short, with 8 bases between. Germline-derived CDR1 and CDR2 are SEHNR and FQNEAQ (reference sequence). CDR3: CASSLAGQKAFF. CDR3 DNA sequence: TGTGCCAGCAGCTTAGCAGGACAGAAAGCTTTCTTT.

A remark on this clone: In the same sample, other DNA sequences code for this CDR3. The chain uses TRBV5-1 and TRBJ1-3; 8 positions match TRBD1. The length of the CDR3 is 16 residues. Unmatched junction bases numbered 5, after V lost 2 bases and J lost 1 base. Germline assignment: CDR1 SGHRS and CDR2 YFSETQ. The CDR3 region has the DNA TGCGCCAGCAGCTTAACAGGGGGAATTTCTGGAAACACCATATATTTT. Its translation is CASSLTGGISGNTIYF.

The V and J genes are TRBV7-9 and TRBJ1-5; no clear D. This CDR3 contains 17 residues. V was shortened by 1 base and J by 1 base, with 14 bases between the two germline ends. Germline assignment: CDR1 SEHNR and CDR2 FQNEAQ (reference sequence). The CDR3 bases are TGTGCCAGCAGCTTAGGCACGTTGGGCATAAGCAATCAGCCCCAGCATTTT. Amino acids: CASSLGTLGISNQPQHF. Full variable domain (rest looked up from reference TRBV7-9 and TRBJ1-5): DTGVSQNPRHKITKRGQNVTFRCDPISEHNRLYWYRQTLGQGPEFLTYFQNEAQLEKSRLLSDRFSAERPKGSFSTLEIQRTEQGDSAMYLCASSLGTLGISNQPQHFGDGTRLSIL.

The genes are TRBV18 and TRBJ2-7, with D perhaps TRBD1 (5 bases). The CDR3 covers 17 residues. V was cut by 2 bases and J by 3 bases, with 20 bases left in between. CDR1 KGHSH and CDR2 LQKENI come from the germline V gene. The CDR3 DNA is TGTGCCAGCTCACCAGAGTGGCCCAGCAGGGATGGCTACGAGCAGTACTTC. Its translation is CASSPEWPSRDGYEQYF.

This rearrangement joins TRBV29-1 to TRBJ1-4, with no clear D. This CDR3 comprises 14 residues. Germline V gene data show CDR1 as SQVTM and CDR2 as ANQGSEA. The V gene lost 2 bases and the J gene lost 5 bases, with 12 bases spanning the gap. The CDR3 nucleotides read TGCAGCGTTGAATTACTGACGGGAAATGAAAAACTGTTTTTT. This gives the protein CSVELLTGNEKLFF.

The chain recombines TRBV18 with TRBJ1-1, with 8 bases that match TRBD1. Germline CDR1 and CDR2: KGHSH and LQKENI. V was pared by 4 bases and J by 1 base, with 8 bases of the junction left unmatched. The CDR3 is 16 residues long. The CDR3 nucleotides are TGTGCCAGCTCACTACTGGGACAGGACGAGAACACTGAAGCTTTCTTT. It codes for CASSLLGQDENTEAFF.

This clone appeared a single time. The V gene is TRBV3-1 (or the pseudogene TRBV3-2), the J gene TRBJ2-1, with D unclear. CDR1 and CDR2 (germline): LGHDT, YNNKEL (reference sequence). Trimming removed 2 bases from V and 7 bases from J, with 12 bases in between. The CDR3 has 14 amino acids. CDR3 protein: CASSQSPKRNEQFF. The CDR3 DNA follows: TGTGCCAGCAGCCAAAGCCCTAAACGGAATGAGCAGTTCTTC.

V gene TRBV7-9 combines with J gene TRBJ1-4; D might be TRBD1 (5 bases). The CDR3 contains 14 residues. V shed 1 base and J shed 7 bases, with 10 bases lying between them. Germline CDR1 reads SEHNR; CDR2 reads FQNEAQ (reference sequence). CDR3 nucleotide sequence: TGTGCCAGCAGCTTAGGTAGCGGGGGTGAAAAACTGTTTTTT. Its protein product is CASSLGSGGEKLFF.

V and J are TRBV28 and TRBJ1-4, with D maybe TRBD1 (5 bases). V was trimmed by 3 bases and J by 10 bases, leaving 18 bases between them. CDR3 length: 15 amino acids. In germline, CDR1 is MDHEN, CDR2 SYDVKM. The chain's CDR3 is CASSFYSGDRGKLFF. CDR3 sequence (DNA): TGTGCCAGCAGTTTTTATTCGGGGGATCGCGGAAAACTGTTTTTT.

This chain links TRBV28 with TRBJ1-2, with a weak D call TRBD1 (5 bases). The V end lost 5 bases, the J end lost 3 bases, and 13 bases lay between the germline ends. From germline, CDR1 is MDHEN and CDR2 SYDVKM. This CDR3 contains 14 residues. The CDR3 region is CASSTTVPHYGYTF. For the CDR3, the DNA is TGTGCCAGCAGTACGACAGTCCCACACTATGGCTACACCTTC.

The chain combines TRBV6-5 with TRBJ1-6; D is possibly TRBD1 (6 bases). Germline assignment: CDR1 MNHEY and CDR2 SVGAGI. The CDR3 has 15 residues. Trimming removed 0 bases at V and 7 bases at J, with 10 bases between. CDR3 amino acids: CASSYSGAGNSPLHF. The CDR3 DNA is TGTGCCAGCAGTTACTCGGGGGCTGGAAATTCACCCCTCCACTTT.

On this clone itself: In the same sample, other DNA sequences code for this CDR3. CDR3 DNA sequence: TGTGCCAGCAGTTTAGCGGGAGGCTACAATGAGCAGTTCTTC. Translation gives CASSLAGGYNEQFF. The chain carries TRBV28 and TRBJ2-1, with 8 bases identical to TRBD2. The trim removed 2 bases at V and 3 bases at J, leaving 0 bases unmatched. The CDR3 contains 14 residues. CDR1 and CDR2 (germline): MDHEN, SYDVKM.

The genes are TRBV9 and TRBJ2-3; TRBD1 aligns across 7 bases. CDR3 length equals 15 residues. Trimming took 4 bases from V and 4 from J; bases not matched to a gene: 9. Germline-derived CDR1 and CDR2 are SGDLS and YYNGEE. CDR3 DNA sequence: TGTGCCAGCAGCATACAGTCAGGGGGTTCAGATACGCAGTATTTT. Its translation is CASSIQSGGSDTQYF.